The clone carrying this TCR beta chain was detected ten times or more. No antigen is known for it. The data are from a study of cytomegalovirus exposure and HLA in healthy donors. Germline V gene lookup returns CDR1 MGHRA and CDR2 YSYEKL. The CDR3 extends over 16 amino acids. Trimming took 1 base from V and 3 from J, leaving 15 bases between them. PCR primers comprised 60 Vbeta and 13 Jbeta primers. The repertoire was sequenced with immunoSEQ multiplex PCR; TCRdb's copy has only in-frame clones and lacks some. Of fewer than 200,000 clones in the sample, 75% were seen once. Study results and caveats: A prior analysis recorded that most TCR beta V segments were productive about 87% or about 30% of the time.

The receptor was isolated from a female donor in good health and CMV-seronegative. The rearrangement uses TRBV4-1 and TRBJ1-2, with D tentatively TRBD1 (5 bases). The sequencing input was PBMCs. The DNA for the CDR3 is TGCGCCAGCAGCCAAGTCGTCGGGGGGACCTACTATGGCTACACCTTC. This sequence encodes CASSQVVGGTYYGYTF.